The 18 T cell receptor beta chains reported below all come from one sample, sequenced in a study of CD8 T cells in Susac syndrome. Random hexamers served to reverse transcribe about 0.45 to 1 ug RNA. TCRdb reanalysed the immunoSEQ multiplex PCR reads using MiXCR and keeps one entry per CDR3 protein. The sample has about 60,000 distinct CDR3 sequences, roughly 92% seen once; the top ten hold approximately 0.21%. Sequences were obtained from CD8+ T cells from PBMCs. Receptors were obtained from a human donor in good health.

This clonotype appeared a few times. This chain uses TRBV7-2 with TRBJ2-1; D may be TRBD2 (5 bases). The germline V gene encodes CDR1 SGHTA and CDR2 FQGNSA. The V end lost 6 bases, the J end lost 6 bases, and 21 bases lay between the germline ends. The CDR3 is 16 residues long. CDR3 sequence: CASRLRNGGSSNEQFF. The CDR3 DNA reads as TGTGCCAGCAGATTAAGAAATGGAGGTTCGTCCAATGAGCAGTTCTTC.

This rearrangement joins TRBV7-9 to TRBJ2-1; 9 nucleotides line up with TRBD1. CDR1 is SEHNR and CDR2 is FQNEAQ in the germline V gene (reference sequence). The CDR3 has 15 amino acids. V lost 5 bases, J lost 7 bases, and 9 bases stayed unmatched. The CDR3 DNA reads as TGTGCCAGCAGCAACCCCGGGACAGGGAAGAATGAGCAGTTCTTC. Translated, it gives CASSNPGTGKNEQFF.

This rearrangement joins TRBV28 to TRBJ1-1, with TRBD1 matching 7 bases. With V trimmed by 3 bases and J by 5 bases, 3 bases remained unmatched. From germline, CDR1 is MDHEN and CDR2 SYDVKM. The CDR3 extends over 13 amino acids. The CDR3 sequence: CASSLTGMTEAFF. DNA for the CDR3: TGTGCCAGCAGTTTGACAGGGATGACTGAAGCTTTCTTT.

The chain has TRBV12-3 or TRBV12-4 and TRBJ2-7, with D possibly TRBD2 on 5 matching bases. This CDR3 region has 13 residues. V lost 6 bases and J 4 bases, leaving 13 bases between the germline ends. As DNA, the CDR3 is TGTGCCAGCAGCCCCAATGAGGGATACGAGCAGTACTTC. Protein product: CASSPNEGYEQYF.

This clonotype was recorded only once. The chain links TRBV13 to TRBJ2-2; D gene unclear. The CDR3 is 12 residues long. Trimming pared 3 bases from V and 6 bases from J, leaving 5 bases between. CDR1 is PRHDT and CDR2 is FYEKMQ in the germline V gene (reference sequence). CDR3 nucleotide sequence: TGTGCCAGCAGCTTTAGGGCCGGGGAGCTGTTTTTT. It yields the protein CASSFRAGELFF.

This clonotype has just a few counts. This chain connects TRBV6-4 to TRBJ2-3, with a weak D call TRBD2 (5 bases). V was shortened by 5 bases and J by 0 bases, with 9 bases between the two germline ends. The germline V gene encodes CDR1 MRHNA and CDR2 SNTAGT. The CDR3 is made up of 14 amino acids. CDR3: CASSPGLSTDTQYF. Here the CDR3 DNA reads TGTGCCAGCAGTCCCGGACTGAGCACAGATACGCAGTATTTT.

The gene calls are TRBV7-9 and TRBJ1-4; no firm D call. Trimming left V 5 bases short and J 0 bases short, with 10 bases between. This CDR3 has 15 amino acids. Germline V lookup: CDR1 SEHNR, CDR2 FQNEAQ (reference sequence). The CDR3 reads CASSPSQATNEKLFF. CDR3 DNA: TGTGCCAGCAGCCCAAGCCAAGCAACTAATGAAAAACTGTTTTTT.

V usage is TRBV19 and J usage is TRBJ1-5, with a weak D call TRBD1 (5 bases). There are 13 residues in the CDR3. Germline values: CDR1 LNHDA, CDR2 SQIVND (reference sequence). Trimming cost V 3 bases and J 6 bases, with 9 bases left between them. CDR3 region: CASSMEGAQPQHF. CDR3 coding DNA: TGTGCCAGTAGTATGGAAGGGGCTCAGCCCCAGCATTTT.

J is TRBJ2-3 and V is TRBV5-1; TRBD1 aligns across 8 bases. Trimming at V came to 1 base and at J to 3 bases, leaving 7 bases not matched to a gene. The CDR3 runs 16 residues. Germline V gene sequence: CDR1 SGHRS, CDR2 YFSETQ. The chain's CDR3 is CASSLTGGSMTDTQYF. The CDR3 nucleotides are TGCGCCAGCAGCTTGACAGGGGGTAGTATGACAGATACGCAGTATTTT.

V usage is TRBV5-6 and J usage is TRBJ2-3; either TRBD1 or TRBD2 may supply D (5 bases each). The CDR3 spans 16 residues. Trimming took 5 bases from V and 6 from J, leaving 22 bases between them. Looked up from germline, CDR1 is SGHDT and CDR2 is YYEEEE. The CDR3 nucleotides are TGTGCCAGCAGACTAAACCCGGGGACCCCCCCGGATACGCAGTATTTT. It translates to CASRLNPGTPPDTQYF.

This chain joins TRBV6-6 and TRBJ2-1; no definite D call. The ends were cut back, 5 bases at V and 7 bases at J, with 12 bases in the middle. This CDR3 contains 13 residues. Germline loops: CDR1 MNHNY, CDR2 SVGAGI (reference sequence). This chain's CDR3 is CASSPGRINEQFF. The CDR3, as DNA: TGTGCCAGCAGTCCCGGACGGATAAATGAGCAGTTCTTC.

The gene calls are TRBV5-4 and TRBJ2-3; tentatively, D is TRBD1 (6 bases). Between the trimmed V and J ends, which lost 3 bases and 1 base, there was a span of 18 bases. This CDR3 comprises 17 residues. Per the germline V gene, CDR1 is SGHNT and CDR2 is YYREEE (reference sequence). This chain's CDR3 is CASSWDRDIYRTDTQYF. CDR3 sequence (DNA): TGTGCCAGCAGCTGGGATCGGGACATCTACCGCACAGATACGCAGTATTTT.

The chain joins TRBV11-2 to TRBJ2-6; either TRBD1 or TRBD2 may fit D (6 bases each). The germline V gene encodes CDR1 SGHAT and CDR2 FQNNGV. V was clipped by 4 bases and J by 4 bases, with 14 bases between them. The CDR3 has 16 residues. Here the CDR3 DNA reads TGTGCCAGCAGCTCCTCGAGGGGGGTCGGGGCCAACGTCCTGACTTTC. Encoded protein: CASSSSRGVGANVLTF.

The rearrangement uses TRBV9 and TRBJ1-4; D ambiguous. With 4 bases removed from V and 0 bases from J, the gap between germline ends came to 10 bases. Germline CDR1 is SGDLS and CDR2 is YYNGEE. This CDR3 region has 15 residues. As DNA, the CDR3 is TGTGCCAGCAGCCCCGGGGTGTCAACTAATGAAAAACTGTTTTTT. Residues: CASSPGVSTNEKLFF.

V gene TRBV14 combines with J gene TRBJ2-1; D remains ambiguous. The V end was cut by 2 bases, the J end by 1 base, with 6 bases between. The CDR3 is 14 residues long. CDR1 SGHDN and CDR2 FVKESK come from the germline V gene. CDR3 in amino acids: CASSQPGSYNEQFF. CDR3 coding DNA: TGTGCCAGCAGCCAACCCGGTTCCTACAATGAGCAGTTCTTC.

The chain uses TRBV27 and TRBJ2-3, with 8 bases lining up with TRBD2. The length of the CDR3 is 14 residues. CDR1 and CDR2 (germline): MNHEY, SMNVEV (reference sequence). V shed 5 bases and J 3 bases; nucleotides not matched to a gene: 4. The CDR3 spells CASSRRGVTDTQYF. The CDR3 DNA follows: TGTGCCAGCAGTCGGCGGGGGGTGACAGATACGCAGTATTTT.

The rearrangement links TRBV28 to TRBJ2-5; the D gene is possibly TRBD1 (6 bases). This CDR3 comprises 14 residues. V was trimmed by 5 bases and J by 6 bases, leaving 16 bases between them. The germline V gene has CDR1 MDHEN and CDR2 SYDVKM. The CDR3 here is CASSPLRGSKTQYF. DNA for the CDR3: TGTGCCAGCAGTCCCTTAAGGGGGAGCAAGACCCAGTACTTC.

The CDR3 DNA follows: TGTGCCAGCAGTTACTCCATCGGGACAGGTGACCCAGATACGCAGTATTTT. Protein product: CASSYSIGTGDPDTQYF. This sequence joins TRBV6-5 and TRBJ2-3; 8 bases are shared with TRBD1. The germline V gene has CDR1 MNHEY and CDR2 SVGAGI. Losses at the gene ends were 0 bases for V and 4 bases for J; bases not matched to a gene: 9. The length of the CDR3 is 17 residues.